This T cell receptor (beta chain) is from a study of T cells in Graves' hyperthyroidism and ophthalmopathy. This clonotype was found a few times. Its specificity is unknown. Broader study findings: Ophthalmopathy prediction by the model preceded onset by a median roughly 6 months.

TCR beta CDR3 region amplification was performed from RNA transcripts. With the HTBI primer set, the TCR CDR3 went through a first round of RT-PCR. TCRdb reprocessed the multiplex PCR reads with MiXCR, giving one entry per CDR3 protein. The sample yields about 210,000 distinct CDR3 sequences, approximately 17% seen once. The CDR3 spans 15 residues. Germline lookup yields CDR1 LNHDA and CDR2 SQIVND (reference sequence). V was pared by 4 bases and J by 7 bases, with 17 bases between. This clonotype originated in a man between 50 and 59 years old with Graves' hyperthyroidism. Input material: blood. The J gene is TRBJ2-1, the V gene TRBV19; a possible D gene is TRBD2 (6 bases). CDR3 sequence: CASSSYQNGGNEQFF. The CDR3 DNA sequence: TGTGCCAGTAGTAGTTATCAAAATGGGGGGAATGAGCAGTTCTTC. The whole variable domain, filled in from reference TRBV19 and TRBJ2-1, reads DGGITQSPKYLFRKEGQNVTLSCEQNLNHDAMYWYRQDPGQGLRLIYYSQIVNDFQKGDIAEGYSVSREKKESFPLTVTSAQKNPTAFYLCASSSYQNGGNEQFFGPGTRLTVL.